This is a list of T cell receptor beta chains from one sample in a study of STAT5B mutations in CD4+ large granular lymphocyte leukemia. Profiling relied on immunoSEQ multiplex PCR, and the TCRdb table lists in-frame clones only, not all of them. The table has tens of thousands of clones, approximately 80% seen once. The material sequenced was CD4+ T cells from blood buffy coats. All receptors derive from a human donor in good health. The CDR3 runs from the conserved cysteine through the conserved F or W. D genes are given only for firm matches. Some rows have no size entry. The others give once, few or many, or a class for an expanded clone.

size	length	J	D	V	CDR3	DNA
.	13	TRBJ1-2	.	TRBV28	CASRPPLPEGYTF	TGTGCCAGCAGACCACCCCTACCGGAGGGCTACACCTTC
.	13	TRBJ2-3	.	TRBV5-6	CASSPDSADTQYF	TGTGCCAGCAGCCCCGACTCGGCAGATACGCAGTATTTT
.	12	TRBJ1-2	.	TRBV11-1	CASSGTLYGYTF	TGTGCCAGCAGCGGGACACTCTATGGCTACACCTTC
.	17	TRBJ2-3	.	TRBV5-4	CASSLVGSGILTDTQYF	TGTGCCAGCAGCCTGGTTGGTAGCGGTATACTCACAGATACGCAGTATTTT
.	17	TRBJ2-6	TRBD1	TRBV30	CALRPGQGVSGANVLTF	TGTGCCCTCAGGCCGGGACAGGGTGTCTCTGGGGCCAACGTCCTGACTTTC
once	12	TRBJ2-3	.	TRBV5-1	CASSLDTDTQYF	TGCGCCAGCAGCTTGGACACAGATACGCAGTATTTT
.	14	TRBJ1-1	.	TRBV7-2	CASSPFDSSPEAFF	TGTGCCAGCAGCCCTTTCGACAGTTCCCCTGAAGCTTTCTTT
few	13	TRBJ2-2	TRBD2	TRBV2	CASSRGVTGELFF	TGTGCCAGCTCACGGGGGGTTACCGGGGAGCTGTTTTTT
.	14	TRBJ1-5	TRBD1	TRBV6-1	CASSNRGREQPQHF	TGTGCCAGCAGTAACAGGGGGCGCGAGCAGCCCCAGCATTTT
.	15	TRBJ1-1	.	TRBV21-1	CASSAPGQVNTEAFF	TGTGCCAGCAGCGCTCCGGGACAGGTGAACACTGAAGCTTTCTTT
.	19	TRBJ1-6	.	TRBV4-3	CASSQGWSDRRYRDSPLHF	TGCGCCAGCAGCCAGGGGTGGAGCGACAGGCGCTATCGTGATTCACCCCTCCACTTT
few	15	TRBJ2-2	.	TRBV9	CASSPGRTTTGELFF	TGTGCCAGCAGCCCCGGGCGGACTACCACCGGGGAGCTGTTTTTT
.	15	TRBJ1-5	.	TRBV19	CASKGGGVSNQPQHF	TGTGCCAGTAAAGGGGGTGGAGTGAGCAATCAGCCCCAGCATTTT
.	14	TRBJ1-1	TRBD1	TRBV28	CASSPAGQGHEAFF	TGTGCCAGCAGTCCCGCGGGACAGGGCCATGAAGCTTTCTTT
.	18	TRBJ1-3	TRBD1	TRBV7-9	CASSLLGGTPDSGNTIYF	TGTGCCAGCAGCTTATTAGGGGGCACACCCGACTCTGGAAACACCATATATTTT
few	14	TRBJ1-6	TRBD1	TRBV6-1	CASLQGAGNSPLHF	TGTGCCAGCCTACAGGGGGCAGGGAATTCACCCCTCCACTTT
.	13	TRBJ1-1	.	TRBV11-2	CASSGGTHTEAFF	TGTGCCAGCAGCGGAGGGACTCACACTGAAGCTTTCTTT
.	17	TRBJ1-4	.	TRBV9	CASSVGLRDRVTEKLFF	TGTGCCAGCAGCGTAGGTTTGAGGGACCGAGTCACTGAAAAACTGTTTTTT
.	14	TRBJ2-5	.	TRBV27	CASSLNIPGEGQYF	TGTGCCAGCAGTTTAAATATCCCGGGAGAGGGCCAGTACTTC
few	15	TRBJ1-1	TRBD1	TRBV6-6	CASSPRQGRGTEAFF	TGTGCCAGCAGTCCGCGACAGGGACGAGGTACTGAAGCTTTCTTT
medium-sized	14	TRBJ2-7	.	TRBV30	CAWSGQGRRYEQYF	TGTGCCTGGAGTGGGCAGGGGCGACGCTACGAGCAGTACTTC
.	18	TRBJ2-3	.	TRBV7-9	CASSLRAVRDGSTDTQYF	TGTGCCAGCAGCTTAAGGGCGGTACGGGACGGGAGCACAGATACGCAGTATTTT
.	15	TRBJ1-1	.	TRBV7-3	CASSYPIRQPTEAFF	TGTGCCAGCAGCTACCCGATTCGGCAACCCACTGAAGCTTTCTTT
.	15	TRBJ2-3	TRBD2	TRBV7-2	CASSPLAGARDTQYF	TGTGCCAGCAGCCCTCTAGCGGGAGCCAGAGATACGCAGTATTTT
.	14	TRBJ1-3	TRBD1	TRBV19	CASGGQDSGNTIYF	TGTGCCAGTGGAGGACAGGACTCTGGAAACACCATATATTTT
.	14	TRBJ1-1	TRBD1	TRBV12-5	CASGLPQGSTEAFF	TGTGCTAGTGGTTTGCCACAGGGGAGCACTGAAGCTTTCTTT
.	12	TRBJ2-7	.	TRBV10-3	CATIRVSYEQYF	TGTGCCACCATCAGAGTTAGCTACGAGCAGTACTTC
.	12	TRBJ2-5	.	TRBV6-5	CASSHSEETQYF	TGTGCCAGCAGTCACAGCGAGGAGACCCAGTACTTC
.	16	TRBJ2-2	.	TRBV6-5	CASSYSMNRETGELFF	TGTGCCAGCAGTTACTCGATGAACAGGGAGACCGGGGAGCTGTTTTTT
.	14	TRBJ1-2	.	TRBV6-1	CASRTQGSSYGYTF	TGTGCCAGCAGAACTCAGGGATCTTCCTATGGCTACACCTTC
.	13	TRBJ2-5	TRBD1	TRBV19	CASSIYRGETQYF	TGTGCCAGTAGTATCTACAGGGGGGAGACCCAGTACTTC